Below, 3 T cell receptor beta chains from the same sample are listed, as sequenced in a study of blood T cell repertoires in COVID-19. Profiling relied on immunoSEQ multiplex PCR, and the TCRdb table lists in-frame clones only, not all of them. The table has 150,000 to 200,000 clones, 82% seen once; the top ten hold under 5.5%. The sample consisted of peripheral blood. The receptors here all came from a woman aged 25 to 39 with acute or convalescent COVID-19.

This clone has a single count. For the CDR3, the DNA is TGTGCCAGCAGTGAAGCCGGGAATTCCTACAATGAGCAGTTCTTC. It yields the protein CASSEAGNSYNEQFF. This chain connects TRBV6-4 to TRBJ2-1, with D tentatively TRBD2 (5 bases). V dropped 3 bases and J dropped 1 base, with 10 bases sitting between them. Looked up from germline, CDR1 is MRHNA and CDR2 is SNTAGT. The CDR3 is 15 residues long.

This clone was seen a handful of times. The chain uses TRBV5-4 and TRBJ1-2; 10 nucleotides align to TRBD1. Per germline, CDR1 SGHNT and CDR2 YYREEE (reference sequence). The CDR3 contains 15 residues. Trimming removed 5 bases from V and 2 bases from J; junction bases left unmatched: 6. CDR3 in DNA: TGTGCCAGCAGATATAGACAGGGGGCGAACTATGGCTACACCTTC. As protein: CASRYRQGANYGYTF.

The chain uses TRBV9 and TRBJ2-3; maybe TRBD1 (6 bases). V was cut by 3 bases and J by 2 bases, with 19 bases left in between. CDR3 size: 17 residues. Germline CDR1 and CDR2: SGDLS and YYNGEE. The CDR3 coding sequence is TGTGCCAGCAGCGCCGCGGCCGGGACAACCTACACAGATACGCAGTATTTT. Encoded protein: CASSAAAGTTYTDTQYF.